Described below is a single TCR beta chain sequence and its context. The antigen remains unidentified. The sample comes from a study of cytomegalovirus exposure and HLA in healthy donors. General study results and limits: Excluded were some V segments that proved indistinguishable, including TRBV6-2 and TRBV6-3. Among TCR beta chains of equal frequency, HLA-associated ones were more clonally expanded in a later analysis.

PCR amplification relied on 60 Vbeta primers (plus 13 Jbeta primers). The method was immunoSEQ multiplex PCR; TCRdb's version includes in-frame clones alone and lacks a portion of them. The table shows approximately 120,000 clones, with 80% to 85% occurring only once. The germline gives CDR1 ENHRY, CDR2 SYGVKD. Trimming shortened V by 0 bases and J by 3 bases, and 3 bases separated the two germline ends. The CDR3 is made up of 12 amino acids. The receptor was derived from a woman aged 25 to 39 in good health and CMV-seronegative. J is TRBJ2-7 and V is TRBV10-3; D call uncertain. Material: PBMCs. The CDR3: CAISESSYEQYF. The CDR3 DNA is TGTGCCATCAGTGAGTCTAGCTACGAGCAGTACTTC.